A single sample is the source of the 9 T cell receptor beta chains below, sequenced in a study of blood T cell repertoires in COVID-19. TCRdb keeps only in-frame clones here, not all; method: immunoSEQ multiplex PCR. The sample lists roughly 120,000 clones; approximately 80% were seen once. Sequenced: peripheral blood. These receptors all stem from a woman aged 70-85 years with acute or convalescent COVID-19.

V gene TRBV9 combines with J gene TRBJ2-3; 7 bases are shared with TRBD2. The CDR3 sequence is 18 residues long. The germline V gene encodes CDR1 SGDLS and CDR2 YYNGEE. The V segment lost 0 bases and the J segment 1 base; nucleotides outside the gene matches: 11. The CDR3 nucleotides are TGTGCCAGCAGCGTAGGGGGAGGGACCCCGTGGGGCACAGATACGCAGTATTTT. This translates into CASSVGGGTPWGTDTQYF. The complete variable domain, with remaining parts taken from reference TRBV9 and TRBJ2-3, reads DSGVTQTPKHLITATGQRVTLRCSPRSGDLSVYWYQQSLDQGLQFLIQYYNGEERAKGNILERFSAQQFPDLHSELNLSSLELGDSALYFCASSVGGGTPWGTDTQYFGPGTRLTVL.

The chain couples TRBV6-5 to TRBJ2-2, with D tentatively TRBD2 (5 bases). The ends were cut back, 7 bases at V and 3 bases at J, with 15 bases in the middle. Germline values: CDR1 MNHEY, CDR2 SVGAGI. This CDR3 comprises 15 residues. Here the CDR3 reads CASMVSGGDTGELFF. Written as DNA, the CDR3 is TGTGCCAGCATGGTGAGCGGAGGTGACACCGGGGAGCTGTTTTTT.

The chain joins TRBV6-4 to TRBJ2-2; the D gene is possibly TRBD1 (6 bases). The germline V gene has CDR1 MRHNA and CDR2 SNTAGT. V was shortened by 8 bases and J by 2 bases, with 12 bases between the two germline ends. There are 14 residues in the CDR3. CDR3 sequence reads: CASGPDSNTGELFF. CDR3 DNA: TGTGCCAGCGGACCGGACAGTAACACCGGGGAGCTGTTTTTT.

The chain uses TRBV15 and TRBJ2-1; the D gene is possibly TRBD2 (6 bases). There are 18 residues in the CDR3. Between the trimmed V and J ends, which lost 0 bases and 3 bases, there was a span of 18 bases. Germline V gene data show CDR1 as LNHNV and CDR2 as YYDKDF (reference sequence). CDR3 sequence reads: CATSREESPSAFYNEQFF. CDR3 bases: TGTGCCACCAGCAGAGAAGAATCACCTAGCGCCTTCTACAATGAGCAGTTCTTC.

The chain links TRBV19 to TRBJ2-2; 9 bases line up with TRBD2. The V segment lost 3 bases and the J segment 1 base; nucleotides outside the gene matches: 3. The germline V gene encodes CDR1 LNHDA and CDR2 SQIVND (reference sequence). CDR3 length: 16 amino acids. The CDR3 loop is CASSIPTSGNTGELFF. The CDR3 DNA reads TGTGCCAGTAGTATCCCGACTAGCGGGAACACCGGGGAGCTGTTTTTT.

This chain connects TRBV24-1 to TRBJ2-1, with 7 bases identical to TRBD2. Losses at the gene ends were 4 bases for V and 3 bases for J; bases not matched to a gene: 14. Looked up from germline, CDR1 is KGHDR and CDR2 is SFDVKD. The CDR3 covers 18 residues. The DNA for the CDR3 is TGTGCCACCAGTGAGTCTAGACTTGCGGGGGACGACTACAATGAGCAGTTCTTC. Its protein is CATSESRLAGDDYNEQFF.

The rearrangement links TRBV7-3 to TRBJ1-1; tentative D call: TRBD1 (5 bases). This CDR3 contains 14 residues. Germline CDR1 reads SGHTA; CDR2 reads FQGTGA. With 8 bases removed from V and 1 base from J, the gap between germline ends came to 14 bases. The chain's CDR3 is CASWRRGENTEAFF. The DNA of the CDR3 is TGTGCCAGCTGGCGAAGGGGCGAGAACACTGAAGCTTTCTTT.

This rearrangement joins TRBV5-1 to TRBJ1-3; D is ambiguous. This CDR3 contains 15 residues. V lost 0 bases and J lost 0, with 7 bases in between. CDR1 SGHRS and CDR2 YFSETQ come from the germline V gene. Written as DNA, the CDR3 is TGCGCCAGCAGCTTGGCCACGAGCTCTGGAAACACCATATATTTT. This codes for CASSLATSSGNTIYF.

For the CDR3, the DNA is TGTGCCAGTAGCTGGCAGGGCGGCGGCTACACCTTC. This codes for CASSWQGGGYTF. The chain has TRBV19 and TRBJ1-2, with D tentatively TRBD1 (5 bases). Trimming shortened V by 6 bases and J by 8 bases, and 13 bases separated the two germline ends. This CDR3 has 12 amino acids. Germline V gene lookup returns CDR1 LNHDA and CDR2 SQIVND (reference sequence).